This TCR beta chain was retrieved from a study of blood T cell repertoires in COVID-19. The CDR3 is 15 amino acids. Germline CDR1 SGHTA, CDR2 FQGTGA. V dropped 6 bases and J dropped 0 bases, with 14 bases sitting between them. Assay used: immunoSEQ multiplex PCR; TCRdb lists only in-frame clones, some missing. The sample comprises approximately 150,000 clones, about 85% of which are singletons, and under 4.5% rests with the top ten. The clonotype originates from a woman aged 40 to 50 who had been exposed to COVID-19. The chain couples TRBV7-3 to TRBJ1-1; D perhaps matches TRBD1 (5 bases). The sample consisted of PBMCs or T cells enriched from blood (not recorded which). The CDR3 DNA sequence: TGTGCCAGCAGAGAAACCGGGACTTTGAACACTGAAGCTTTCTTT. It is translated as CASRETGTLNTEAFF.